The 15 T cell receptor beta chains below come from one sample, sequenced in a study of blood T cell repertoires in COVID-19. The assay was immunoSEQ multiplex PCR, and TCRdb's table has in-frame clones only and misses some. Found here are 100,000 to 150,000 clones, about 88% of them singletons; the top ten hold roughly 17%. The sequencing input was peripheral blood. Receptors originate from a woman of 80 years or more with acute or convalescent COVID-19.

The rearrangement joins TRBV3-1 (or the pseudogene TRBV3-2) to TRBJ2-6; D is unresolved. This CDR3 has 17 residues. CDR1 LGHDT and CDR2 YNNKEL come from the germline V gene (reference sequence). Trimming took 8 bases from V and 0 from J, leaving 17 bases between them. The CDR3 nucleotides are TGTGCCAGCGCCCGTAGCCCCGCCGGCTCTGGGGCCAACGTCCTGACTTTC. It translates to CASARSPAGSGANVLTF.

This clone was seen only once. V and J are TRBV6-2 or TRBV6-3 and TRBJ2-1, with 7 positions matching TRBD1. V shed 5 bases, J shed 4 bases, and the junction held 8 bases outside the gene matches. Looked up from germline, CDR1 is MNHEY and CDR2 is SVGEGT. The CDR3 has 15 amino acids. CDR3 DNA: TGTGCCAGCAGTCCCAGGGGGAAGGGGTACAATGAGCAGTTCTTC. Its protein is CASSPRGKGYNEQFF.

The CDR3 is CASSQDHQETQYF. The CDR3 DNA follows: TGTGCCAGCAGCCAAGACCATCAAGAGACCCAGTACTTC. The chain is built from TRBV3-1 (or the pseudogene TRBV3-2) and TRBJ2-5; D is unclear. Germline V lookup: CDR1 LGHDT, CDR2 YNNKEL (reference sequence). V lost 0 bases and J 2 bases, leaving 4 bases between the germline ends. The CDR3 loop spans 13 amino acids.

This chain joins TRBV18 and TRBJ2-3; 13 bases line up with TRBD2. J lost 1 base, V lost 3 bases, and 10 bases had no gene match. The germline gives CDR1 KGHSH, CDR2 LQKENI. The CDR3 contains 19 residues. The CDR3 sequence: CASSPFRTSGGPGTDTQYF. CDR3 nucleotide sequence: TGTGCCAGCTCACCTTTCCGGACTAGCGGGGGCCCCGGCACAGATACGCAGTATTTT.

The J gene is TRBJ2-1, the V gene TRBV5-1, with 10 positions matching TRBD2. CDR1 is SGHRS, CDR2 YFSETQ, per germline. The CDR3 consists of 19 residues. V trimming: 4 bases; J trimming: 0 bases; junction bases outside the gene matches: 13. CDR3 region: CASSPWTSGSYLSYNEQFF. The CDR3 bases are TGCGCCAGCAGCCCATGGACTAGCGGTTCCTACCTCTCCTACAATGAGCAGTTCTTC.

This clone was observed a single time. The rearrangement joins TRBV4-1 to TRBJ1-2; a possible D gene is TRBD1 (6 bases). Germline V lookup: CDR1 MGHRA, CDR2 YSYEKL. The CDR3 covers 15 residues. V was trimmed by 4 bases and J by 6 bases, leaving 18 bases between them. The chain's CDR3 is CASSLHGTLSDGYTF. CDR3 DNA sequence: TGCGCCAGCAGCCTTCATGGGACACTCTCCGATGGCTACACCTTC.

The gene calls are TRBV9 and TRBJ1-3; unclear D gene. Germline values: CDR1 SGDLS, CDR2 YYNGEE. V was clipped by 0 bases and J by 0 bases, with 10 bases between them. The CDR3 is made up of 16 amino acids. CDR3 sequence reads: CASSVDEGGSGNTIYF. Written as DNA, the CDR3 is TGTGCCAGCAGCGTAGACGAGGGAGGCTCTGGAAACACCATATATTTT.

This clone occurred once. CDR3 amino acids: CASSGRGGNSPLHF. The CDR3 DNA sequence: TGTGCCAGTAGTGGCAGGGGTGGGAATTCACCCCTCCACTTT. This rearrangement joins TRBV19 to TRBJ1-6, with D possibly being TRBD1 (6 bases). Germline values: CDR1 LNHDA, CDR2 SQIVND (reference sequence). This CDR3 region has 14 residues. The germline V and J ends were trimmed by 5 bases and 7 bases, with 12 bases remaining between them.

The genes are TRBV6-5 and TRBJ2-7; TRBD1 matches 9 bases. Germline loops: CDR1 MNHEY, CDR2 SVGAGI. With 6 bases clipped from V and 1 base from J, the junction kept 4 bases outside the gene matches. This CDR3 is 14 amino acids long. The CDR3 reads CASRRQGGSYEQYF. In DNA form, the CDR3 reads TGTGCCAGCAGACGACAGGGGGGTTCCTACGAGCAGTACTTC.

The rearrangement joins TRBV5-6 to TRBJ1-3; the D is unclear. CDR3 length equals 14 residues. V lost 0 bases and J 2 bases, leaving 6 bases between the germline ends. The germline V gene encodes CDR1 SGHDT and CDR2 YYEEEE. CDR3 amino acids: CASSLGRAGNTIYF. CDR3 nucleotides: TGTGCCAGCAGCTTGGGGAGGGCTGGAAACACCATATATTTT.

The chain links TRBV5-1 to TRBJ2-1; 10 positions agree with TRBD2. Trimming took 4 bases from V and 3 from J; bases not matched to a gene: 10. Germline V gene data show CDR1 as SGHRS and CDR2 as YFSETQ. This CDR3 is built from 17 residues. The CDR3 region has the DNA TGCGCCAGCAGCCCCACCCCCTCTAGCGGGGGCTACAATGAGCAGTTCTTC. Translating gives CASSPTPSSGGYNEQFF.

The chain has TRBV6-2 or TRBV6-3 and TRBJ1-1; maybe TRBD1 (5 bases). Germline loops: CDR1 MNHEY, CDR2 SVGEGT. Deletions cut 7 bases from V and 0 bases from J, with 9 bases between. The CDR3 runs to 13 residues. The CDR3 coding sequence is TGTGCCAGCAACCCGGGGCTGAACACTGAAGCTTTCTTT. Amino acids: CASNPGLNTEAFF.

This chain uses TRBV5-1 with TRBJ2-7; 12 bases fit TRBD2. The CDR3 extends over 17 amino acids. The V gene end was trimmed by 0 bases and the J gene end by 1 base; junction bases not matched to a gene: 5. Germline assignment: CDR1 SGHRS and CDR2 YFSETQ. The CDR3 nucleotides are TGCGCCAGCAGCTTGGGCGCAACTAGCGGGGGGTCCTACGAGCAGTACTTC. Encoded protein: CASSLGATSGGSYEQYF.

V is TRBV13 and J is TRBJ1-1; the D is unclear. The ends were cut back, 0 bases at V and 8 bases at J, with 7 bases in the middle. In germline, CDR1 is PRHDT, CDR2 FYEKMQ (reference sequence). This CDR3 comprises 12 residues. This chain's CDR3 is CASSLGPGEAFF. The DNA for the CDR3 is TGTGCCAGCAGCTTAGGGCCGGGGGAAGCTTTCTTT. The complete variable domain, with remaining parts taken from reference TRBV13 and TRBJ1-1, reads AAGVIQSPRHLIKEKRETATLKCYPIPRHDTVYWYQQGPGQDPQFLISFYEKMQSDKGSIPDRFSAQQFSDYHSELNMSSLELGDSALYFCASSLGPGEAFFGQGTRLTVV.

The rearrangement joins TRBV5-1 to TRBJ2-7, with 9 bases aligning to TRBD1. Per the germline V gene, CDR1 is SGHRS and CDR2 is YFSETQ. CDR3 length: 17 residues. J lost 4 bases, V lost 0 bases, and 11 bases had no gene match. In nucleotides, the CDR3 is TGCGCCAGCAGCTTGGGTTCCGGGACAGGGCTTCCTTACGAGCAGTACTTC. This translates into CASSLGSGTGLPYEQYF.